This entry is about one T cell receptor beta chain. Seattle patient enrollment occurred during active infection, with longitudinal follow-up thereafter. V gave up 0 bases and J gave up 4 bases, with 7 bases separating them. This CDR3 is 13 amino acids long. Per germline, CDR1 SGHVS and CDR2 FNYEAQ. This sample was included in a study of blood T cell repertoires in COVID-19. The overall study: The United States, Italy and Spain were the sources of the acute and convalescent COVID-19 samples.

Profiled with immunoSEQ multiplex PCR; TCRdb holds only in-frame clones, not every one. The sample records 80,000 or so clones, approximately 84% being singletons. The chain recombines TRBV7-6 with TRBJ2-7; D is perhaps TRBD1 (5 bases). Sequencing was performed on peripheral blood. The receptor's source is a man aged 60 to 75 with COVID-19, enrolled during active disease. CDR3 in DNA: TGTGCCAGCAGCTTAGCCCAGGGATACGAGCAGTACTTC. Encoded protein: CASSLAQGYEQYF. The full variable domain, in which reference TRBV7-6 and TRBJ2-7 provide the parts outside the CDR3, is GAGVSQSPRYKVTKRGQDVALRCDPISGHVSLYWYRQALGQGPEFLTYFNYEAQQDKSGLPNDRFSAERPEGSISTLTIQRTEQRDSAMYRCASSLAQGYEQYFGPGTRLTVT.